Included here is one T cell receptor (beta chain) sequence, with context. This CDR3 is 17 amino acids long. The germline V gene encodes CDR1 SGDLS and CDR2 YYNGEE. The J segment lost 4 bases and the V segment lost 2 bases, leaving 13 bases of the junction unmatched. Generated by immunoSEQ multiplex PCR, the TCRdb table keeps only in-frame clones and is missing some. The data hold around 70,000 clones, with 93% observed a single time. The sample originates from a study of technical replicates of blood from a few donors. This chain joins TRBV9 and TRBJ2-3; 7 bases match TRBD2. Sequencing used T cells isolated from PBMCs. The TCR comes from a human donor in good health. CDR3 sequence (DNA): TGTGCCAGCAGCGTCCTTCCGGGGGGAAATTCGGCAGATACGCAGTATTTT. Translated: CASSVLPGGNSADTQYF.